This TCR beta chain derives from a study of blood T cell repertoires in COVID-19. The wider study: The samples span acute and convalescent COVID-19 from the United States, Italy and Spain. PBMCs, B-cell-depleted T cells, or T cells provided the cDNA or gDNA that made up the material.

V lost 9 bases to trimming and J lost 2 bases, with 8 bases between them. CDR3 length: 13 amino acids. CDR1 and CDR2 from the germline V gene are LNHDA and SQIVND (reference sequence). In the original workflow: By means of reference gene primer amplification, nucleated cell counts were estimated. The table came from immunoSEQ multiplex PCR; TCRdb's copy has only in-frame clones and leaves some out. V and J calls and clone size follow that table, whereas D and trimming were derived from the DNA. In the table there are about 330,000 clones, around 83% of which are singletons. The sample consisted of peripheral blood. This sequence was found in a woman aged 45-65 years with acute or convalescent COVID-19. The chain recombines TRBV19 with TRBJ2-6, with D possibly TRBD2 on 5 matching bases. The DNA for the CDR3 is TGTGCCAGCGGAGCGGCTGGGGCCAACGTCCTGACTTTC. As protein: CASGAAGANVLTF.